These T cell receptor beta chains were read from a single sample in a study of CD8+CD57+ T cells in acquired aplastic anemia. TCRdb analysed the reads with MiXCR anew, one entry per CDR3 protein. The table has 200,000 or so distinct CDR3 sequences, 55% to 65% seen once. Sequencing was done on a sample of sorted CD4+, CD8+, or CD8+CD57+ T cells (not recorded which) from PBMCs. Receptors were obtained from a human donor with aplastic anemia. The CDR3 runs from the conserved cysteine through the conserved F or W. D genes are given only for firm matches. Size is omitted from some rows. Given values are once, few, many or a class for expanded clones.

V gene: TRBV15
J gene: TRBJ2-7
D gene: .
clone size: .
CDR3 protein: CATSRVNRGSYEQYF
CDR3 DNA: TGTGCCACCAGCAGAGTCAACCGGGGTTCCTACGAGCAGTACTTC

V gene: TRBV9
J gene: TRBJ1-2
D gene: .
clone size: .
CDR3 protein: CASSPEDSRRGYTF
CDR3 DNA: TGTGCCAGCAGCCCAGAGGACAGTCGGCGGGGCTACACCTTC

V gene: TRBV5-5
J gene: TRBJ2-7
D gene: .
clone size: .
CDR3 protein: CASSQSQGSYEQYF
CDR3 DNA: TGCGCCAGCAGCCAATCCCAGGGGTCCTACGAGCAGTACTTC

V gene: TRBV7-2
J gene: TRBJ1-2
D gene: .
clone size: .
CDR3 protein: CASSLRLWGQSNYGYTF
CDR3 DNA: TGTGCCAGCAGCTTACGATTATGGGGACAATCAAACTATGGCTACACCTTC

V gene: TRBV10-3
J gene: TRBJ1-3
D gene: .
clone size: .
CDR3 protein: CAISGENGNTIYF
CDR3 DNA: TGTGCCATCAGCGGGGAGAATGGAAACACCATATATTTC

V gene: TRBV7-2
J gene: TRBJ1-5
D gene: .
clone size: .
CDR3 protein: CASSLGGRPQHF
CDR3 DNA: TGTGCCAGCAGCTTAGGAGGACGGCCCCAGCATTTT

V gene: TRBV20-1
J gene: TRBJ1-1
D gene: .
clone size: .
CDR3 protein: CSAGETNTEAFF
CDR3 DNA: TGCAGTGCGGGCGAAACGAACACTGAAGCTTTCTTT

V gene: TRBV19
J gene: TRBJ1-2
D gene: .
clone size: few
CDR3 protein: CASSIPTTAPYGYTF
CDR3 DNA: TGTGCCAGTAGTATCCCCACGACAGCTCCGTATGGCTACACCTTC

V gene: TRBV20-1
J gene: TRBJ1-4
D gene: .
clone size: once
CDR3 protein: CSARAAELTGKLFF
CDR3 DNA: TGCAGTGCTAGAGCTGCGGAGCTCACTGGAAAACTGTTTTTT

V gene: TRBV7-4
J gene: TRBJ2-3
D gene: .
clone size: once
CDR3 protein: CASSSSLADTQYF
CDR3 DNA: TGTGCCAGCAGCTCCTCTTTGGCAGATACGCAGTATTTT

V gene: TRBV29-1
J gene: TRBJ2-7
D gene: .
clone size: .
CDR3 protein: CSVLRTDNEQYF
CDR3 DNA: TGCAGCGTCCTAAGGACAGACAATGAGCAGTACTTC

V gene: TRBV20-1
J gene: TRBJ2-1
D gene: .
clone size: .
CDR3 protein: CSARVDPGRENEQFF
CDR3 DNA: TGCAGTGCTAGAGTGGACCCGGGTAGGGAGAATGAGCAGTTCTTC

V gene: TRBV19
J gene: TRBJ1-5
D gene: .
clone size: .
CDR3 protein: CASTEEVNQPQHF
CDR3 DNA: TGTGCCAGTACCGAGGAGGTCAATCAGCCCCAGCATTTT

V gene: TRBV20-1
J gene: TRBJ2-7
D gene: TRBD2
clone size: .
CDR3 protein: CSARVPGGAYEQYF
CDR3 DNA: TGCAGTGCTAGAGTCCCGGGGGGAGCCTACGAGCAGTACTTC

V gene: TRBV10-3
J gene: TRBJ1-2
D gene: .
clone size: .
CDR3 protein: CAISPEGSGYTF
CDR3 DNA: TGTGCCATCAGTCCAGAGGGGTCCGGCTACACCTTC

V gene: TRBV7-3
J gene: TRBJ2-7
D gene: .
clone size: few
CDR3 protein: CASSLSQGGYEQYF
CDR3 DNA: TGTGCCAGCAGCCTTTCACAGGGAGGCTACGAGCAGTACTTC

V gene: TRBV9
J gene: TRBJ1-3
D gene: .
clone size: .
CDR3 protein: CASSPAGRITIYF
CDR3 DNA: TGTGCCAGCAGCCCAGCTGGCAGAATCACCATATATTTT

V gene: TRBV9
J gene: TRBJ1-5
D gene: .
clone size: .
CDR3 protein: CASSETGSSNQPQHF
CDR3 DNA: TGTGCCAGCAGTGAAACAGGGAGTAGCAATCAGCCCCAGCATTTT

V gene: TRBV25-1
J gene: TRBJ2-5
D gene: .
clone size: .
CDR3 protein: CASSEGQTYQETQYF
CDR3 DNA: TGTGCCAGCTCAGAAGGGCAGACGTACCAAGAGACCCAGTACTTC

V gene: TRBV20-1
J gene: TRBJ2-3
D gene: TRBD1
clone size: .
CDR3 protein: CSARGQGKTDTQYF
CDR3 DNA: TGCAGTGCGCGGGGACAGGGAAAGACAGATACGCAGTATTTT

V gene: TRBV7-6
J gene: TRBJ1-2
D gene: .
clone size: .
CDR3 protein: CASSLSNSLYGYTF
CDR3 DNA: TGTGCCAGCAGCTTATCCAACAGTCTCTATGGCTACACCTTC

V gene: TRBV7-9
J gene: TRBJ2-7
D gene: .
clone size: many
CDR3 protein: CASSPFPTGEQYF
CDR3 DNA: TGTGCCAGCAGCCCATTCCCGACTGGAGAGCAGTACTTC

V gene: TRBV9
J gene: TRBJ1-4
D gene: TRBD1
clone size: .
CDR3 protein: CASSPMQGANEKLFF
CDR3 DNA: TGTGCCAGCAGCCCTATGCAGGGGGCCAATGAAAAACTGTTTTTT

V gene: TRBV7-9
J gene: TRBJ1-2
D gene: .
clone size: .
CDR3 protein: CASSPGTEYIHGYTF
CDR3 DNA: TGTGCCAGCAGCCCGGGGACGGAATACATCCATGGCTACACCTTC

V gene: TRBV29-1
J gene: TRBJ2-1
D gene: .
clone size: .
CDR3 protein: CSVEGGQGLNEQFF
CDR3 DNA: TGCAGCGTTGAAGGAGGGCAGGGGTTGAATGAGCAGTTCTTC

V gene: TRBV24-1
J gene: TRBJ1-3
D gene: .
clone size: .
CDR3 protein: CATSAGLNSGNTIYF
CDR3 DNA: TGTGCCACCAGTGCGGGCCTGAACTCTGGAAACACCATATATTTT

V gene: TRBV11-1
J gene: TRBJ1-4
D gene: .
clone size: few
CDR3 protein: CAIKGEKLFF
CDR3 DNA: TGTGCCATCAAAGGGGAAAAACTGTTTTTT

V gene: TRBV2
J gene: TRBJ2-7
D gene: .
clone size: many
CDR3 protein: CASSEYSGSYEQYF
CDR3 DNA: TGTGCCAGCAGTGAATATAGCGGCTCCTACGAGCAGTACTTC

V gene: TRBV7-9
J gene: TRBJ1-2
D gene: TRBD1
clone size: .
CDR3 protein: CASSSFPGTAYGYTF
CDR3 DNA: TGTGCCAGCAGCTCGTTCCCCGGGACAGCGTATGGCTACACCTTC

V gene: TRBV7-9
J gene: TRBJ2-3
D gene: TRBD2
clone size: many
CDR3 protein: CASTSGGGTDTQYF
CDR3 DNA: TGTGCCAGCACATCGGGAGGTGGCACAGATACGCAGTATTTT

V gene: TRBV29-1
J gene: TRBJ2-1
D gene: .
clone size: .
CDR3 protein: CSVGQGGTYNEQFF
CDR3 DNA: TGCAGCGTTGGGCAGGGGGGCACCTACAATGAGCAGTTCTTC

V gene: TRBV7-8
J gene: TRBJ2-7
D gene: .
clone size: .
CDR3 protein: CASSLDKAFLHF
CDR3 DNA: TGTGCCAGCAGCTTGGATAAAGCTTTTCTGCACTTC

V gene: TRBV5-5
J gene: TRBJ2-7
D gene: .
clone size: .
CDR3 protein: CASREQRSVYEQYF
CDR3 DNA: TGTGCCAGCAGGGAGCAGCGCAGCGTCTACGAGCAGTACTTC

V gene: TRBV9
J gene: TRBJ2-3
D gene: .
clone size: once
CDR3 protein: CASSVGVTSTDTQYF
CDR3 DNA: TGTGCCAGCAGCGTAGGCGTCACCAGCACAGATACGCAGTATTTT

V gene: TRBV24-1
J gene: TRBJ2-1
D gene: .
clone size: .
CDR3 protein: CAASDRYSLAGSYNEQFF
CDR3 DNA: TGTGCCGCCAGTGATCGTTACTCGCTAGCTGGGAGTTACAATGAGCAGTTCTTC

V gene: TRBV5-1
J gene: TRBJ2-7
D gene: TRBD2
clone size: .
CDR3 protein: CASSPTTSAYEQYF
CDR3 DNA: TGCGCCAGCAGCCCCACGACTAGCGCCTACGAGCAGTACTTC

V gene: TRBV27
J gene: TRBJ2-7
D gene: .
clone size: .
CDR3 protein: CASRPGAPYEQYF
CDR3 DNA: TGTGCCAGCCGCCCGGGGGCCCCGTACGAGCAGTACTTC

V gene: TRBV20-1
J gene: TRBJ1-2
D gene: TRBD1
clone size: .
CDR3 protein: CSARAETGYGYTF
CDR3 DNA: TGCAGTGCTAGAGCCGAGACAGGGTATGGCTACACCTTC

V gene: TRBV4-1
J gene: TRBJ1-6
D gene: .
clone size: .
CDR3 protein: CASSREQTYNSPLHF
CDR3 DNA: TGCGCCAGCAGCCGGGAGCAGACCTATAATTCACCCCTCCACTTT

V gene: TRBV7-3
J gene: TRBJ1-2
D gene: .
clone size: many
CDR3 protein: CASSPEPVANYGYTF
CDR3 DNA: TGTGCCAGCAGCCCCGAACCAGTTGCCAACTATGGCTACACCTTC

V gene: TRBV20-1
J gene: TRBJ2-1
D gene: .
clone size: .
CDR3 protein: CSARDLFGLGVINEQFF
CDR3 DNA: TGCAGTGCTAGAGATCTGTTCGGTTTGGGGGTGATCAATGAGCAGTTCTTC

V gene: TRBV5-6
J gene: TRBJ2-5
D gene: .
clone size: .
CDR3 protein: CASSLGGTQETQYF
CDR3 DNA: TGTGCCAGCAGCTTGGGGGGGACACAAGAGACCCAGTACTTC

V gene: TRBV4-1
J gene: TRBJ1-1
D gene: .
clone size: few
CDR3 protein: CASSQEVRVNTEAFF
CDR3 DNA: TGCGCCAGCAGCCAAGAGGTCAGGGTGAACACTGAAGCTTTCTTT

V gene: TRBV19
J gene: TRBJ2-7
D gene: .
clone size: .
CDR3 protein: CASSATGRSYEQYF
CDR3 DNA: TGTGCCAGTAGTGCCACGGGCAGGTCCTACGAGCAGTACTTC

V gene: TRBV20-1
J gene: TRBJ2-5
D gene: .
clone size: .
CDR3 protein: CSAKPSGQETQYF
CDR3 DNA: TGCAGTGCCAAGCCCAGCGGCCAAGAGACCCAGTACTTC

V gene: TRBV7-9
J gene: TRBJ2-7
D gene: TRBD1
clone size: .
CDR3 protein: CASIRDRGWQYF
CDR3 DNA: TGTGCCAGCATCCGGGACAGGGGGTGGCAGTACTTC

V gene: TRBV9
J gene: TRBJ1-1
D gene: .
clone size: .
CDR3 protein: CASSRKQGPDTEAFF
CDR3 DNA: TGTGCCAGCAGTCGAAAGCAGGGCCCGGACACTGAAGCTTTCTTT

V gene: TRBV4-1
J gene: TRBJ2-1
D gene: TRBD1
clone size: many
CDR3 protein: CASSLSVGDREQFF
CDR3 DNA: TGCGCCAGCAGCCTGTCAGTCGGGGACAGGGAGCAGTTCTTC

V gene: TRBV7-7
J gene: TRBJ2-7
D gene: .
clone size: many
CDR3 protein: CASSLGAGNHEQYF
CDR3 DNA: TGTGCCAGCAGCTTAGGAGCTGGGAACCACGAGCAGTACTTC

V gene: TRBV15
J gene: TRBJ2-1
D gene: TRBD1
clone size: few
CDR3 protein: CATSRPGQGLNEQFF
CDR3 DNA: TGTGCCACCAGCAGACCCGGACAGGGGTTGAATGAGCAGTTCTTC

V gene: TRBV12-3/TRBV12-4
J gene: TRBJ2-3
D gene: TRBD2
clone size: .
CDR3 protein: CASSLRTSATDTQYF
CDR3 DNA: TGTGCCAGCAGTCTCAGGACTAGCGCCACAGATACGCAGTATTTT

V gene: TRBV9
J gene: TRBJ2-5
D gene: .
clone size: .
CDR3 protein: CASSSDMGTQYF
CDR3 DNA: TGTGCCAGCAGCTCCGATATGGGGACCCAGTACTTC

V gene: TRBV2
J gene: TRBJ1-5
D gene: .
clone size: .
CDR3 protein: CASLPLPAGADDQPQHF
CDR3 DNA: TGTGCCAGCTTACCCCTCCCAGCAGGGGCTGACGATCAGCCCCAGCATTTT

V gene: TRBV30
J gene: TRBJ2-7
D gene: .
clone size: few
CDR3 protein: CAWSVRALYYEQYF
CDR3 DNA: TGTGCCTGGAGTGTACGGGCCCTTTACTACGAGCAGTACTTC

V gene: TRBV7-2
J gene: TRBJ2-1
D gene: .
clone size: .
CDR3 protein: CASSLSGGTSIGEQFF
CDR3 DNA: TGTGCCAGCAGCTTATCGGGCGGGACGTCCATTGGTGAGCAGTTCTTC